What follows describes a single T cell receptor (beta chain). Assay used: immunoSEQ multiplex PCR; TCRdb lists only in-frame clones, some missing. The data show about 130,000 clones, roughly four fifths seen once. This sample was taken from a study of blood T cell repertoires in COVID-19. Study information: The United States, Italy and Spain provided the acute and convalescent COVID-19 samples. T cells, B-cell-depleted T cells, or PBMCs supplied cDNA or gDNA.

The TCR was taken from a man aged 60 to 69 with acute or convalescent COVID-19. Sequenced sample: peripheral blood.

The CDR3 region is CASSLDWREGLGTQYF. CDR3 sequence (DNA): TGTGCCAGCAGCCTTGATTGGCGGGAGGGCCTCGGAACGCAGTATTTT. The chain has TRBV7-2 and TRBJ2-3, with 9 bases fitting TRBD2. V trimming: 5 bases; J trimming: 9 bases; junction bases outside the gene matches: 15. There are 16 residues in the CDR3. From germline, CDR1 is SGHTA and CDR2 FQGNSA.